Presented here are 5 T cell receptor beta chains from one specimen sequenced in a study of early T cells in non-severe SARS-CoV-2 infection. TCRdb redid the calling of the 5' RACE reads with MiXCR, one entry per CDR3 protein. The sample consists of about 110,000 distinct CDR3 sequences, around 10% of them appearing once. Material: whole blood. These receptors originate from an adult who was a healthcare worker with PCR-confirmed SARS-CoV-2 infection or an uninfected control (not recorded which).

The rearrangement joins TRBV20-1 to TRBJ1-4; D is unclear. Deletions cut 3 bases from V and 5 bases from J, with 7 bases between. CDR3 size: 12 residues. Germline lookup yields CDR1 DFQATT and CDR2 SNEGSKA (reference sequence). The CDR3 loop is CSASRENEKLFF. The CDR3 DNA reads as TGCAGTGCTAGTAGGGAAAATGAAAAACTGTTTTTT.

This clonotype showed up many times. The chain is built from TRBV2 and TRBJ1-1; no reliable D call. V gave up 5 bases and J gave up 1 base, with 5 bases separating them. CDR3 length: 12 amino acids. Germline-derived CDR1 and CDR2 are SNHLY and FYNNEI. This CDR3 is CASSTGNTEAFF. For the CDR3, the DNA is TGTGCCAGCAGTACGGGGAACACTGAAGCTTTCTTT.

The chain's CDR3 is CASSLCAGGLYNEQFF. In nucleotides, the CDR3 is TGTGCCAGCAGCTTGTGTGCGGGAGGTTTGTACAATGAGCAGTTCTTC. The rearrangement uses TRBV11-2 and TRBJ2-1; 8 bases map to TRBD2. Germline CDR1 SGHAT, CDR2 FQNNGV. The CDR3 runs to 16 residues. With 3 bases clipped from V and 4 bases from J, the junction kept 8 bases outside the gene matches.

This clonotype was seen only a few times. V and J are TRBV6-4 and TRBJ2-2; D might be TRBD2 (6 bases). Germline V CDR1 and CDR2: MRHNA, SNTAGT. Trimming shortened V by 2 bases and J by 7 bases, and 14 bases separated the two germline ends. The CDR3 is made up of 15 amino acids. The CDR3 bases are TGTGCCAGCAGTGACAGTCGGGAGCACGGCGGGGAGCTGTTTTTT. Translated, it gives CASSDSREHGGELFF.

The chain recombines TRBV28 with TRBJ2-2; TRBD2 matches at 12 bases. V lost 6 bases to trimming and J lost 6 bases; unmatched junction nucleotides: 5. The CDR3 spans 15 residues. The V gene's germline CDR1 is MDHEN and CDR2 SYDVKM. CDR3 DNA: TGTGCCAGCAGCCTAGCGGGAGGGCCCCCCGGGGAGCTGTTTTTT. This translates into CASSLAGGPPGELFF.